The clone carrying this T cell receptor (beta chain) appeared a few times. The data originate from a study of patients and donors after allogeneic stem cell transplantation. TCRdb used MiXCR to reprocess the RT-PCR reads, holding one entry per CDR3 protein. This table has hundreds of thousands of distinct CDR3 sequences, 16% appearing once. CDR3 length: 14 residues. The ends were cut back, 2 bases at V and 0 bases at J, with 5 bases in the middle. Per the germline V gene, CDR1 is SGHTA and CDR2 is FQGNSA. The origin of this receptor is a human donor who was either an allogeneic HSCT recipient or a stem cell or donor lymphocyte infusion donor (not recorded which). It is not recorded whose cells these are; they may come from a transplant donor. Sequenced material: blood, either unsorted or a sorted T cell fraction (not recorded which). The chain employs TRBV7-2 and TRBJ1-5; D remains ambiguous. The CDR3 loop reads CASSLSFSNQPQHF. As DNA, the CDR3 is TGTGCCAGCAGCTTAAGTTTTAGCAATCAGCCCCAGCATTTT.